The 29 T cell receptor beta chains in this list originate from one sample, sequenced in a study of siplizumab effects on memory and regulatory T cells. TCRdb's table, derived via immunoSEQ multiplex PCR, lists solely in-frame clones and lacks some. The sample lists 100,000 or so clones; about nine tenths were seen once. Sequences were obtained from non-Treg CD4+ T cells sorted from blood. Source of these receptors: a human donor in good health.

This clone was observed once. The rearrangement links TRBV5-1 to TRBJ1-2; D is unresolved. CDR3 length: 11 residues. Germline V gene data show CDR1 as SGHRS and CDR2 as YFSETQ. V gave up 0 bases and J gave up 10 bases, with 7 bases separating them. CDR3 amino acids: CASSLGQIYTF. CDR3 DNA sequence: TGCGCCAGCAGCTTGGGGCAGATCTACACCTTC.

The chain couples TRBV4-1 to TRBJ1-4, with D possibly matching TRBD1 (5 bases). The CDR3 is made up of 15 amino acids. V lost 4 bases and J lost 4, with 13 bases in between. Germline loops: CDR1 MGHRA, CDR2 YSYEKL. The DNA of the CDR3 is TGCGCCAGCAGCCCAGGGACGGATAATAATGAAAAACTGTTTTTT. Its translation: CASSPGTDNNEKLFF.

The CDR3 DNA reads as TGTGCCAGCAGCCAGGGACAGATGAACACTGAAGCTTTCTTT. Translating it yields CASSQGQMNTEAFF. The gene calls are TRBV7-9 and TRBJ1-1; TRBD1 matches 7 bases. There are 14 residues in the CDR3. V gave up 5 bases and J gave up 0 bases; unmatched junction bases: 3. CDR1 and CDR2 (germline): SEHNR, FQNEAQ (reference sequence).

The V call is TRBV25-1, the J call TRBJ2-5; D is undetermined. This CDR3 has 11 residues. In germline, CDR1 is MGHDK, CDR2 SYGVNS. V dropped 10 bases and J dropped 5 bases, with 11 bases sitting between them. The CDR3 sequence is CATRKDETQYF. The DNA of the CDR3 is TGTGCCACCCGGAAGGACGAGACCCAGTACTTC.

The chain carries TRBV19 and TRBJ2-7, with 10 bases fitting TRBD2. Germline V gene data show CDR1 as LNHDA and CDR2 as SQIVND (reference sequence). This CDR3 comprises 15 residues. V was pared by 7 bases and J by 0 bases, with 6 bases of the junction left unmatched. CDR3 region: CASNSGTSVSYEQYF. CDR3 sequence (DNA): TGTGCCAGTAATTCGGGGACTAGCGTCTCCTACGAGCAGTACTTC.

The chain combines TRBV14 with TRBJ1-2; 7 bases match TRBD1. This CDR3 is built from 14 residues. V lost 5 bases, J lost 4 bases, and 7 bases stayed unmatched. Germline V gene sequence: CDR1 SGHDN, CDR2 FVKESK. The CDR3: CASSRIAGGYGYTF. Written as DNA, the CDR3 is TGTGCCAGCAGCAGGATCGCAGGGGGCTATGGCTACACCTTC.

The chain has TRBV7-3 and TRBJ1-1, with D perhaps matching TRBD1 (5 bases). The CDR3 totals 14 residues. Trimming left V 5 bases short and J 8 bases short, with 18 bases between. The V gene's germline CDR1 is SGHTA and CDR2 FQGTGA. Here the CDR3 DNA reads TGTGCCAGCAGCCCAAGGGCAGGGAGTTCCGAAGCTTTCTTT. It translates to CASSPRAGSSEAFF.

A single count supports this clone. V gene TRBV18 combines with J gene TRBJ2-6; D might be TRBD2 (5 bases). The CDR3 has 15 residues. Germline V gene data show CDR1 as KGHSH and CDR2 as LQKENI. The germline V and J ends were trimmed by 2 bases and 4 bases, with 9 bases remaining between them. The CDR3 sequence: CASSPWTGGANVLTF. The CDR3 DNA sequence: TGTGCCAGCTCACCATGGACGGGAGGGGCCAACGTCCTGACTTTC. Drawing the rest from reference TRBV18 and TRBJ2-6, the complete variable domain is NAGVMQNPRHLVRRRGQEARLRCSPMKGHSHVYWYRQLPEEGLKFMVYLQKENIIDESGMPKERFSAEFPKEGPSILRIQQVVRGDSAAYFCASSPWTGGANVLTFGAGSRLTVL.

The chain has TRBV25-1 and TRBJ1-2, with 8 bases matching TRBD1. Trimming cost V 4 bases and J 7 bases; bases outside gene matches: 5. CDR1 and CDR2 from the germline V gene are MGHDK and SYGVNS. The CDR3 covers 13 residues. CDR3 protein: CASSGQTGAGYTF. For the CDR3, the DNA is TGTGCCAGCAGTGGCCAGACAGGGGCTGGCTACACCTTC.

The chain recombines TRBV2 with TRBJ2-3, with a weak D call TRBD2 (6 bases). Germline V gene data show CDR1 as SNHLY and CDR2 as FYNNEI. This CDR3 is built from 16 residues. The ends were cut back, 4 bases at V and 2 bases at J, with 16 bases in the middle. This CDR3 is CASSALFGGVTDTQYF. The CDR3 bases are TGTGCCAGCAGTGCTTTATTCGGCGGGGTCACAGATACGCAGTATTTT.

This sequence joins TRBV6-5 and TRBJ2-1; 7 bases are shared with TRBD2. The trim removed 5 bases at V and 2 bases at J, leaving 3 bases unmatched. Germline V CDR1 and CDR2: MNHEY, SVGAGI. CDR3 length: 14 residues. CDR3 bases: TGTGCCAGCAGTCTGGGGAGGGCCTACAATGAGCAGTTCTTC. Amino acids: CASSLGRAYNEQFF.

J is TRBJ2-2 and V is TRBV5-1; TRBD2 aligns across 11 bases. With 2 bases clipped from V and 0 bases from J, the junction kept 0 bases outside the gene matches. The CDR3 contains 16 residues. Looked up from germline, CDR1 is SGHRS and CDR2 is YFSETQ. CDR3 region: CASSLLAGANTGELFF. In DNA, the CDR3 is TGCGCCAGCAGCTTACTAGCGGGAGCGAACACCGGGGAGCTGTTTTTT.

The chain joins TRBV27 to TRBJ1-2; D is undetermined. The ends were cut back, 2 bases at V and 0 bases at J, with 13 bases in the middle. The CDR3 spans 16 residues. Germline CDR1 and CDR2: MNHEY and SMNVEV (reference sequence). The CDR3 sequence: CASSLKDRTPNYGYTF. CDR3 bases: TGTGCCAGCAGTTTAAAAGATCGCACCCCTAACTATGGCTACACCTTC.

The chain combines TRBV11-2 with TRBJ2-4; TRBD1 is a possible D gene (5 bases). The V end lost 5 bases, the J end lost 6 bases, and 11 bases lay between the germline ends. CDR3 length equals 13 residues. Germline V gene lookup returns CDR1 SGHAT and CDR2 FQNNGV. CDR3 coding DNA: TGTGCCAGCAGCGACAGTACTCTAAACATTCAGTACTTC. This gives the protein CASSDSTLNIQYF.

The J gene is TRBJ2-7, the V gene TRBV29-1; TRBD1 or TRBD2 may be the D gene (5 bases each). CDR1 and CDR2 (germline): SQVTM, ANQGSEA. Trimming cost V 4 bases and J 9 bases, with 25 bases left between them. The length of the CDR3 is 15 residues. CDR3: CSVVGSPGTTVWQYF. CDR3 bases: TGCAGCGTTGTTGGCAGCCCCGGGACGACCGTCTGGCAGTACTTC.

V gene TRBV7-3 combines with J gene TRBJ2-7; D is undetermined. CDR3 length: 13 residues. V lost 0 bases and J 6 bases, leaving 9 bases between the germline ends. Germline assignment: CDR1 SGHTA and CDR2 FQGTGA. Here the CDR3 reads CASSLTVGLEQYF. CDR3 bases: TGTGCCAGCAGCTTAACGGTGGGCCTCGAGCAGTACTTC.

The chain uses TRBV29-1 and TRBJ2-5; 9 bases agree with TRBD1. CDR3 size: 12 residues. J gave up 6 bases and V 7 bases, and 6 bases lay outside the gene matches. Germline V gives CDR1 SQVTM, CDR2 ANQGSEA. CDR3 sequence reads: CSARDRVQTQYF. Here the CDR3 DNA reads TGCAGCGCCCGGGACAGGGTACAGACCCAGTACTTC.

CDR3 sequence: CASSIDPRYEQYF. The CDR3 DNA reads as TGTGCCAGTAGTATCGATCCTCGCTACGAGCAGTACTTC. V is TRBV19 and J is TRBJ2-5; no firm D call. The better agreement between TRBJ2-7 and the DNA end casts doubt on the J call. Germline V gene lookup returns CDR1 LNHDA and CDR2 SQIVND (reference sequence). CDR3 length: 13 amino acids.

The rearrangement uses TRBV18 and TRBJ1-1, with D hard to call. Trimming removed 4 bases at V and 3 bases at J, with 9 bases between. The CDR3 is 13 residues long. CDR1 and CDR2 (germline): KGHSH, LQKENI. CDR3 region: CASSQMRDTEAFF. CDR3 coding DNA: TGTGCCAGCTCACAGATGCGGGACACTGAAGCTTTCTTT.

The CDR3 DNA is TGTGCCGGAGAGAGAACAGGGGGCTTCCATGGCTACACCTTC. This codes for CAGERTGGFHGYTF. The chain combines TRBV19 with TRBJ1-2; 9 bases map to TRBD1. The CDR3 loop spans 14 amino acids. In germline, CDR1 is LNHDA, CDR2 SQIVND (reference sequence). Losses at the gene ends were 11 bases for V and 6 bases for J; bases not matched to a gene: 13.

The V and J genes are TRBV19 and TRBJ1-5; TRBD1 might be the D (5 bases). The CDR3 is made up of 15 amino acids. The germline CDR1 and CDR2 sequences are LNHDA and SQIVND (reference sequence). The ends were cut back, 7 bases at V and 1 base at J, with 14 bases in the middle. In DNA, the CDR3 is TGTGCCAGTACCGAGCTGGGGGGGAGCAATCAGCCCCAGCATTTT. Protein product: CASTELGGSNQPQHF.

The chain links TRBV19 to TRBJ2-2; TRBD1 matches at 9 bases. Trimming cost V 0 bases and J 4 bases; bases outside gene matches: 18. The V gene's germline CDR1 is LNHDA and CDR2 SQIVND (reference sequence). There are 21 residues in the CDR3. The CDR3 sequence: CASSIDRGTGMGTASTGELFF. The CDR3 DNA reads TGTGCCAGTAGTATAGATCGGGGGACAGGGATGGGCACGGCTAGCACCGGGGAGCTGTTTTTT.

DNA for the CDR3: TGTGCCAGCAGCTTAAGTGTTGGGCCGGATACGCAGTATTTT. As protein: CASSLSVGPDTQYF. The chain uses TRBV7-3 and TRBJ2-3; unclear D gene. The germline CDR1 and CDR2 sequences are SGHTA and FQGTGA. The CDR3 is 14 amino acids. Trimming took 1 base from V and 6 from J, leaving 11 bases between them.

The V call is TRBV23-1, the J call TRBJ2-7; perhaps TRBD1 as D (5 bases). TRBV23-1 is recorded as an ORF, its role being uncertain. Between the trimmed V and J ends, which lost 2 bases and 5 bases, there was a span of 16 bases. The CDR3 is 15 amino acids. The CDR3 spells CASSQMAGKANEQYF. CDR3 nucleotides: TGCGCCAGCAGTCAAATGGCAGGGAAGGCCAACGAGCAGTACTTC.

The chain has TRBV9 and TRBJ2-1, with D perhaps matching TRBD1 (6 bases). CDR3 length: 16 amino acids. V was shortened by 2 bases and J by 6 bases, with 18 bases between the two germline ends. Germline CDR1 is SGDLS and CDR2 is YYNGEE. The CDR3 DNA follows: TGTGCCAGCAGCGTCCCCCTTAGGGGGAGAACCAATGAGCAGTTCTTC. The encoded protein is CASSVPLRGRTNEQFF. The whole variable domain, remainder taken from reference TRBV9 and TRBJ2-1, is DSGVTQTPKHLITATGQRVTLRCSPRSGDLSVYWYQQSLDQGLQFLIQYYNGEERAKGNILERFSAQQFPDLHSELNLSSLELGDSALYFCASSVPLRGRTNEQFFGPGTRLTVL.

The chain employs TRBV7-2 and TRBJ1-3; no clear D gene. CDR1 is SGHTA and CDR2 is FQGNSA in the germline V gene. This CDR3 comprises 15 residues. The ends were cut back, 0 bases at V and 3 bases at J, with 9 bases in the middle. CDR3 region: CASSLAARGGNTIYF. The CDR3 DNA follows: TGTGCCAGCAGCTTAGCGGCACGTGGTGGAAACACCATATATTTT.

The chain is built from TRBV30 and TRBJ1-1; the D is unclear. CDR3 size: 14 residues. CDR1 and CDR2 from the germline V gene are GTSNPN and SVGIG (reference sequence). The V end lost 4 bases, the J end lost 5 bases, and 17 bases lay between the germline ends. Here the CDR3 DNA reads TGTGCCTGGACCCCGCACGCCCGAGGGACTGAAGCTTTCTTT. Its translation is CAWTPHARGTEAFF.

The J gene is TRBJ2-1, the V gene TRBV7-9; 8 bases agree with TRBD2. The germline gives CDR1 SEHNR, CDR2 FQNEAQ (reference sequence). CDR3 size: 17 residues. After removal of 5 bases from V and 5 bases from J, the junction contained 14 bases not matched to a gene. Written as DNA, the CDR3 is TGTGCCAGCAGCCACAAAGGGCGGCTAGCGGGCCACAATGAGCAGTTCTTC. Translation: CASSHKGRLAGHNEQFF. Looking up the rest from reference TRBV7-9 and TRBJ2-1 gives the full variable domain: DTGVSQNPRHKITKRGQNVTFRCDPISEHNRLYWYRQTLGQGPEFLTYFQNEAQLEKSRLLSDRFSAERPKGSFSTLEIQRTEQGDSAMYLCASSHKGRLAGHNEQFFGPGTRLTVL.

The V gene is TRBV9, the J gene TRBJ2-3, with TRBD1 matching 7 bases. Trimming cost V 1 base and J 1 base; bases outside gene matches: 3. The length of the CDR3 is 15 residues. Germline loops: CDR1 SGDLS, CDR2 YYNGEE. DNA of the CDR3: TGTGCCAGCAGCGTAAACAGGGGCCGCACAGATACGCAGTATTTT. Translation: CASSVNRGRTDTQYF.